This T cell receptor beta chain is from a study of shared clonotypes between healthy human individuals. The wider study: Samples came from two female and a few male donors aged 18 to 49. Broader study findings: Naive subsets generally exceeded memory subsets in estimated richness.

In the case of this clone: Its antigen is still unknown.

The V end was cut by 1 base, the J end by 3 bases, with 13 bases between. Germline V CDR1 and CDR2: SGHNT, YENEEA. There are 16 residues in the CDR3. The method was immunoSEQ multiplex PCR; TCRdb's version includes in-frame clones alone and lacks a portion of them. This table holds under 1 million clones, 85% to 95% found once. Terminally differentiated effector memory CD45RA+ cells were excluded from the naive CD8 cells, which were CD45RO-negative and positively selected for CCR7. The sequence was obtained from a man aged 30-40 years in good health. Source material: naive CD8+ T cells sorted from blood. The chain has TRBV11-3 and TRBJ2-1, with D possibly being TRBD2 (6 bases). The CDR3 DNA reads as TGTGCCAGCAGCTTAGTACTAGCAGAGGTCTACAATGAGCAGTTCTTC. This sequence encodes CASSLVLAEVYNEQFF.